This T cell receptor (beta chain) was profiled in a study of CXCR3-negative and CXCR3-positive naive CD8 T cells. Overall study results and limits: Diversity proved comparably high across both naive subsets and much lower in memory CD8+ cells.

By frequency, this clonotype is medium-sized. Its cognate antigen is unknown. The libraries of TRB cDNA were constructed through 5' RACE using UMI labels. One entry per CDR3 protein, without DNA, is what TCRdb gives after re-calling the 5' RACE reads. In total, the table holds roughly 7,900 distinct CDR3 sequences. This receptor was obtained from a human donor in good health. Some clones in this sample may be carry-over from other donors' samples. The material sequenced was naive CXCR3- CD8+ T cells from blood. The subset is: CD45RO-CCR7+CD27+CD95- naive CD8+ T cells lacking CXCR3 (TNR3-).

The CDR3 is CATSTVNTEAFF. The V gene is TRBV15, the J gene TRBJ1-1. The CDR3 runs 12 residues. From germline, CDR1 is LNHNV and CDR2 YYDKDF (reference sequence).